Described below is a single TCR beta chain sequence and its context. Its antigen is not known. The source of the sample is a study of beta chain features in type 1 diabetes. Findings and caveats of the study: Type 1 diabetes patients had TCRB CDR3s that were shorter (moderately but significantly so) in all four CD4+ subsets.

Expressed TCRB transcripts were sequenced, since all the RNA that had been isolated was reverse transcribed. Sequencing used immunoSEQ multiplex PCR; TCRdb keeps in-frame clones, though not all of them. The data show 300,000 to 350,000 clones, with less than 15% seen just once and 6.7% held by the top ten. Sorting of CD4+ naive, central memory, regulatory and stem cell-like memory cells was performed via CD45RO/CCR7/CD25/CD127/CD95/CD27. Germline V CDR1 and CDR2: MNHEY, SVGAGI. Trimming removed 5 bases at V and 6 bases at J, with 16 bases between. The CDR3 is made up of 14 amino acids. Material for sequencing was central memory CD4+ T cells from blood. V gene TRBV6-5 combines with J gene TRBJ1-2, with no clear D. This receptor was obtained from a man in his thirties or forties in good health. The CDR3 sequence is CASSRATTLHGYTF. Written as DNA, the CDR3 is TGTGCCAGCAGTAGAGCAACAACGCTCCATGGCTACACCTTC.